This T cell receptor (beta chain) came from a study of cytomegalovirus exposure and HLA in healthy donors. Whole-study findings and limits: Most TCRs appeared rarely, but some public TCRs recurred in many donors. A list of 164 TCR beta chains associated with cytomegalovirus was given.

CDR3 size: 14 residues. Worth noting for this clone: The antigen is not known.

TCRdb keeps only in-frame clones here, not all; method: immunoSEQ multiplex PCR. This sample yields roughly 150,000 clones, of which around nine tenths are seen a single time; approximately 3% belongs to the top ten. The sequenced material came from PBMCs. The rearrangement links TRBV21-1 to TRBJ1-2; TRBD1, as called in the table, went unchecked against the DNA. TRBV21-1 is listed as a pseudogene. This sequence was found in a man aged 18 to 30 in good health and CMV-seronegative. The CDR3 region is CASSKASTGLGYTF. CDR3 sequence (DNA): TGTGCCAGCAGCAAAGCTAGCACAGGGCTGGGCTACACCTTC.